This T cell receptor beta chain was documented in a study of T cell repertoires in cytomegalovirus infection. Study information: CMV epitopes in the study were HLA-C-restricted (recently identified) and HLA-B-restricted (well studied). Public TCR beta signature analysis indicated the presence of both CMV infection and matching HLA type.

CDR1 and CDR2 (germline): SGHTA, FQGNSA. With 5 bases removed from V and 1 base from J, the gap between germline ends came to 14 bases. The CDR3 extends over 16 amino acids. In its sample, this clonotype is large. Antigen unknown. General study results and limits: Summed frequency of public TCR beta families distinguished CMV carriers with the relevant HLA. Across the ex vivo response, the dominant clonotypes were HLA-C-restricted CMV-specific TCR beta clonotypes.

TCRdb reprocessed the reads via MiXCR and lists one record per CDR3 protein. The sample lists around 540,000 distinct CDR3 sequences, 30% to 40% occurring once. This TCR was sampled from a human donor in good health (CMV status not recorded). Some clones in this sample may be carry-over from other donors' samples. The gene calls are TRBV7-2 and TRBJ2-2; no firm D call. The sequencing here drew on cultured PBMCs, taken from culture after CMV antigen stimulation. CDR3 in amino acids: CASSRSSVKNTGELFF. CDR3 in DNA: TGTGCCAGCAGCCGCAGCTCAGTCAAGAACACCGGGGAGCTGTTTTTT. Looking up the rest from reference TRBV7-2 and TRBJ2-2 gives the full variable domain: GAGVSQSPSNKVTEKGKDVELRCDPISGHTALYWYRQSLGQGLEFLIYFQGNSAPDKSGLPSDRFSAERTGGSVSTLTIQRTQQEDSAVYLCASSRSSVKNTGELFFGEGSRLTVL.